These 24 T cell receptor beta chains were sequenced from one sample in a study of a mutant IDH1 vaccine in newly diagnosed glioma (dated by TCRdb to the early 2020s). The sample's time point label is to be understood as: week 47, end of study. Every vaccine dose consisted of 300 ug of a 20-mer mutant IDH1 peptide in Montanide, administered subcutaneously together with topical imiquimod. Library creation used the immunoSEQ multiplex PCR assay. Sourced from immuneACCESS, this table was stored by TCRdb with only in-frame sequences that have V and J called. A share of the clones is absent; for the studies checked, an unresolved V gene accounts for under half, and the remainder has no known explanation. In this sample the table shows about 54,000 clones, around 86% of which occur a single time. Over 2.5% of the sample belongs to the ten largest clones. These receptors have no known antigen. Sequenced here: PBMCs, sampled from a glioma patient whose treatment included an IDH1 peptide vaccine. The receptors here all came from a woman between 50 and 59 years old with glioma.

This rearrangement joins TRBV27 to TRBJ1-1; D might be TRBD1 (5 bases). The V gene lost 2 bases and the J gene lost 11 bases, with 15 bases spanning the gap. The CDR3 has 13 residues. Germline CDR1 is MNHEY and CDR2 is SMNVEV (reference sequence). The CDR3 DNA follows: TGTGCCAGCAGTTTAGGGGGGGAAGTCGTGGCTTTCTTT. It specifies CASSLGGEVVAFF.

V usage is TRBV4-1 and J usage is TRBJ1-1; a weak D match, TRBD1 (5 bases). The V gene lost 2 bases and the J gene lost 2 bases, with 12 bases spanning the gap. This CDR3 contains 15 residues. Per the germline V gene, CDR1 is MGHRA and CDR2 is YSYEKL. The CDR3 nucleotides read TGCGCCAGCAGCCAATACTTCGGGGCAAACACTGAAGCTTTCTTT. It encodes CASSQYFGANTEAFF.

The gene calls are TRBV9 and TRBJ1-3; possibly TRBD1 for D (5 bases). CDR1 is SGDLS and CDR2 is YYNGEE in the germline V gene. The CDR3 covers 17 residues. V lost 0 bases and J lost 0, with 13 bases in between. The CDR3 spells CASSVETRATSGNTIYF. The DNA of the CDR3 is TGTGCCAGCAGCGTAGAGACCAGGGCGACCTCTGGAAACACCATATATTTT.

The gene calls are TRBV11-1 and TRBJ2-5; no clear D. This CDR3 region has 13 residues. The germline V gene encodes CDR1 SGHAT and CDR2 FQDESV (reference sequence). Trimming removed 4 bases from V and 7 bases from J, with 13 bases in between. The CDR3 here is CASSSHQRGTQYF. The CDR3 DNA reads as TGTGCCAGCAGCTCACATCAACGCGGGACCCAGTACTTC.

V gene TRBV25-1 combines with J gene TRBJ1-5, with 7 nucleotides matching TRBD1. The CDR3 runs to 14 residues. The germline CDR1 and CDR2 sequences are MGHDK and SYGVNS. V was pared by 4 bases and J by 3 bases, with 3 bases of the junction left unmatched. This chain's CDR3 is CASSGQGDNQPQHF. The CDR3 nucleotides read TGTGCCAGCAGTGGGCAGGGGGACAATCAGCCCCAGCATTTT.

This clone is a singleton in its sample. The chain combines TRBV5-4 with TRBJ2-3; possibly TRBD1 for D (6 bases). Germline V CDR1 and CDR2: SGHNT, YYREEE (reference sequence). V dropped 4 bases and J dropped 4 bases, with 16 bases sitting between them. This CDR3 has 15 amino acids. CDR3 in DNA: TGTGCCAGCAGCCTGAAAGGGGGTTTCTCAGATACGCAGTATTTT. Its protein is CASSLKGGFSDTQYF.

The rearrangement links TRBV5-6 to TRBJ2-3, with 15 bases matching TRBD2. The germline V gene has CDR1 SGHDT and CDR2 YYEEEE. CDR3 size: 18 residues. V trimming: 2 bases; J trimming: 1 base; junction bases outside the gene matches: 5. CDR3 nucleotide sequence: TGTGCCAGCAGCTTCGGACTAGCGGGGGGGCCCGGCACAGATACGCAGTATTTT. Its protein is CASSFGLAGGPGTDTQYF.

This clone was counted only a few times. The junction departs from the called germline gene at one end, perhaps through a read error. This chain links TRBV11-2 with TRBJ2-1; 13 bases agree with TRBD2. The CDR3 contains 16 residues. Germline CDR1 and CDR2: SGHAT and FQNNGV. CDR3 DNA sequence: TGTGCCAGCAGCTTCCACCTGACTAGCGGGGGGCCCCCTGGGGTCTTC. Its protein product is CASSFHLTSGGPPGVF.

V usage is TRBV30 and J usage is TRBJ1-2; D is perhaps TRBD1 (5 bases). V was cut by 2 bases and J by 4 bases, with 14 bases left in between. Germline-derived CDR1 and CDR2 are GTSNPN and SVGIG (reference sequence). CDR3 size: 14 residues. The CDR3 loop reads CAWSRPPGGYGYTF. CDR3 DNA: TGTGCCTGGAGTCGGCCACCCGGGGGCTATGGCTACACCTTC.

This clone was recorded a few times. V is TRBV19 and J is TRBJ2-3; 11 bases are a match to TRBD2. The V gene end was trimmed by 5 bases and the J gene end by 0 bases; junction bases not matched to a gene: 10. Germline-derived CDR1 and CDR2 are LNHDA and SQIVND (reference sequence). This CDR3 comprises 18 residues. For the CDR3, the DNA is TGTGCCAGTAGTTTAGGGCTAGCGGGGGGAAGCAGCACAGATACGCAGTATTTT. It specifies CASSLGLAGGSSTDTQYF.

A single count supports this clone. V gene TRBV6-5 combines with J gene TRBJ2-7, with 11 bases matching TRBD2. The CDR3 covers 16 residues. V lost 3 bases to trimming and J lost 2 bases; unmatched junction nucleotides: 6. Germline values: CDR1 MNHEY, CDR2 SVGAGI. CDR3 residues: CASSYPLAGGTYEQYF. CDR3 DNA sequence: TGTGCCAGCAGTTATCCCCTAGCGGGGGGAACCTACGAGCAGTACTTC.

As DNA, the CDR3 is TGTGCCAGCAGCCTGGCCGGACAGGGCTCAGGAAACACCATATATTTT. This encodes CASSLAGQGSGNTIYF. The rearrangement uses TRBV5-6 and TRBJ1-3; 8 nucleotides agree with TRBD1. The V and J ends lost 4 bases and 4 bases, in that order; junction bases with no gene match: 10. Germline V gives CDR1 SGHDT, CDR2 YYEEEE. There are 16 residues in the CDR3.

This clone was found a few times. The chain couples TRBV5-1 to TRBJ1-6; D gene unclear. Germline V gives CDR1 SGHRS, CDR2 YFSETQ. Deletions cut 0 bases from V and 8 bases from J, with 6 bases between. The length of the CDR3 is 13 residues. The CDR3 is CASSLDGDSPLHF. The CDR3, as DNA: TGCGCCAGCAGCTTGGACGGGGATTCACCCCTCCACTTT.

The rearrangement uses TRBV14 and TRBJ2-7; 12 nucleotides line up with TRBD2. CDR3 length equals 15 residues. With V trimmed by 4 bases and J by 2 bases, 3 bases remained unmatched. Germline V lookup: CDR1 SGHDN, CDR2 FVKESK. CDR3 protein: CASSPGLAGPYEQYF. The CDR3 coding sequence is TGTGCCAGCAGCCCCGGACTAGCGGGGCCCTACGAGCAGTACTTC.

The chain links TRBV14 to TRBJ2-2, with TRBD1 matching 7 bases. Germline lookup yields CDR1 SGHDN and CDR2 FVKESK. The CDR3 length is 14 residues. V trimming: 4 bases; J trimming: 4 bases; junction bases outside the gene matches: 3. CDR3 in DNA: TGTGCCAGCAGCCGACAGGGAGCCACCGGGGAGCTGTTTTTT. The encoded protein is CASSRQGATGELFF. The variable domain in full, completed from reference TRBV14 and TRBJ2-2, reads EAGVTQFPSHSVIEKGQTVTLRCDPISGHDNLYWYRRVMGKEIKFLLHFVKESKQDESGMPNNRFLAERTGGTYSTLKVQPAELEDSGVYFCASSRQGATGELFFGEGSRLTVL.

The V and J genes are TRBV7-2 and TRBJ1-1; D unclear. V was trimmed by 3 bases and J by 3 bases, leaving 5 bases between them. Per germline, CDR1 SGHTA and CDR2 FQGNSA. The CDR3 contains 12 residues. The chain's CDR3 is CASSFSDTEAFF. The CDR3 bases are TGTGCCAGCAGCTTTTCCGACACTGAAGCTTTCTTT.

This clone is deemed medium-sized. The chain uses TRBV19 and TRBJ1-5, with 7 bases that match TRBD1. J lost 5 bases, V lost 7 bases, and 17 bases had no gene match. CDR3 length equals 17 residues. Looked up from germline, CDR1 is LNHDA and CDR2 is SQIVND (reference sequence). The chain's CDR3 is CASTPTRRQGGDQPQHF. In DNA form, the CDR3 reads TGTGCCAGTACCCCCACCCGGAGACAGGGTGGGGATCAGCCCCAGCATTTT.

J is TRBJ2-7 and V is TRBV9; tentative D call: TRBD1 (7 bases). Germline CDR1 and CDR2: SGDLS and YYNGEE. V was pared by 0 bases and J by 4 bases, with 14 bases between. The CDR3 spans 15 residues. The CDR3 DNA follows: TGTGCCAGCAGCGTAGGGGGGGACAGAACGTACGAGCAGTACTTC. Protein: CASSVGGDRTYEQYF.

The rearrangement links TRBV7-8 to TRBJ2-1, with 12 bases fitting TRBD2. Looked up from germline, CDR1 is SGHVS and CDR2 is FQNEAQ. The CDR3 is 12 residues long. The junction had 5 bases not matched to a gene; V was cut back by 4 bases and J by 16 bases. CDR3 coding DNA: TGTGCCAGCAGCTCCCTAGCGGGGGGGCAATTCTTC. Residues: CASSSLAGGQFF. Looking up the rest from reference TRBV7-8 and TRBJ2-1 gives the full variable domain: GAGVSQSPRYKVAKRGQDVALRCDPISGHVSLFWYQQALGQGPEFLTYFQNEAQLDKSGLPSDRFFAERPEGSVSTLKIQRTQQEDSAVYLCASSSLAGGQFFGPGTRLTVL.

There are a few counts of this clone. The chain employs TRBV7-2 and TRBJ2-7, with D hard to call. The CDR3 runs to 15 residues. From germline, CDR1 is SGHTA and CDR2 FQGNSA. Trimming took 5 bases from V and 2 from J, leaving 16 bases between them. As DNA, the CDR3 is TGTGCCAGCAGCCCCCGAGGTGAACGGGCCTACGAGCAGTACTTC. Protein: CASSPRGERAYEQYF.

J is TRBJ2-3 and V is TRBV6-5; D might be TRBD1 (5 bases). CDR1 MNHEY and CDR2 SVGAGI come from the germline V gene. The CDR3 spans 13 residues. V lost 4 bases to trimming and J lost 6 bases, with 11 bases between them. The CDR3 protein is CASSSQELDTQYF. The CDR3 DNA reads TGTGCCAGCAGTTCACAGGAATTGGATACGCAGTATTTT.

The chain links TRBV6-5 to TRBJ1-1; D ambiguous. The CDR3 loop spans 15 amino acids. Germline V lookup: CDR1 MNHEY, CDR2 SVGAGI. The ends were cut back, 2 bases at V and 0 bases at J, with 10 bases in the middle. The DNA of the CDR3 is TGTGCCAGCAGTTACGGGTGGAGCATGAACACTGAAGCTTTCTTT. Its translation: CASSYGWSMNTEAFF.

The chain employs TRBV9 and TRBJ2-7; D remains unclear. The CDR3 consists of 14 residues. Germline values: CDR1 SGDLS, CDR2 YYNGEE. V was cut by 3 bases and J by 3 bases, with 13 bases left in between. CDR3 DNA sequence: TGTGCCAGCAGCGATTCGGGTTCCCTCTACGAGCAGTACTTC. Amino acid sequence: CASSDSGSLYEQYF.

V gene TRBV9 combines with J gene TRBJ1-1; perhaps TRBD1 as D (6 bases). The germline V gene has CDR1 SGDLS and CDR2 YYNGEE. The germline V and J ends were trimmed by 3 bases and 5 bases, with 17 bases remaining between them. This CDR3 contains 15 residues. For the CDR3, the DNA is TGTGCCAGCAGCGGCGGAGGGGGGGCGTATACTGAAGCTTTCTTT. Protein product: CASSGGGGAYTEAFF.